The 22 T cell receptor beta chains reported below all come from one sample, sequenced in a study of shared clonotypes between healthy human individuals. Only CD45RO-negative cells positively selected for CCR7 counted as naive CD8 cells, so terminally differentiated effector memory CD45RA+ cells were excluded. The assay was immunoSEQ multiplex PCR, and TCRdb's table has in-frame clones only and misses some. The table has about 1,800,000 clones, about 95% seen once. Sample: naive CD8+ T cells sorted from blood. The origin of the receptors is a young man in good health.

The chain is built from TRBV27 and TRBJ2-2; 7 bases fit TRBD1. J lost 0 bases, V lost 8 bases, and 12 bases had no gene match. The CDR3 has 17 residues. Germline V gene data show CDR1 as MNHEY and CDR2 as SMNVEV (reference sequence). CDR3 amino acids: CASAPGTVLANTGELFF. The CDR3 DNA follows: TGTGCCAGCGCCCCCGGGACAGTACTTGCGAACACCGGGGAGCTGTTTTTT.

In regard to this clone: Other nucleotide sequences from this sample produce the same CDR3. The rearrangement joins TRBV6-5 to TRBJ1-2; D unclear. CDR1 is MNHEY, CDR2 SVGAGI, per germline. This CDR3 has 12 amino acids. V was clipped by 5 bases and J by 4 bases, with 8 bases between them. The CDR3: CASSPGSYGYTF. CDR3 DNA: TGTGCCAGCAGTCCGGGGAGCTATGGCTACACCTTC.

The chain employs TRBV2 and TRBJ1-1; TRBD1 is a possible D gene (5 bases). CDR3 length: 15 residues. Germline V CDR1 and CDR2: SNHLY, FYNNEI. V shed 10 bases and J shed 4 bases, with 22 bases lying between them. CDR3 nucleotide sequence: TGTGCCAAAACCGTAAGGGTAGGGGATATCACTGAAGCTTTCTTT. As protein: CAKTVRVGDITEAFF.

This clone occurred once. The genes are TRBV28 and TRBJ2-3; TRBD2 aligns across 9 bases. V gave up 5 bases and J gave up 5 bases; unmatched junction bases: 8. In germline, CDR1 is MDHEN, CDR2 SYDVKM. CDR3 length: 15 amino acids. The CDR3 region is CASSVGTSLEDTQYF. The CDR3 DNA is TGTGCCAGCAGTGTAGGGACTAGCCTTGAAGATACGCAGTATTTT.

The chain recombines TRBV6-1 with TRBJ2-3, with a possible D match to TRBD2 (5 bases). In germline, CDR1 is MNHNS, CDR2 SASEGT. V lost 8 bases, J lost 1 base, and 13 bases lay in between. CDR3 length equals 14 residues. The CDR3 reads CASARDLRTDTQYF. The CDR3 DNA reads TGTGCCAGCGCCCGGGATCTACGCACAGATACGCAGTATTTT.

This chain connects TRBV18 to TRBJ1-4, with D perhaps matching TRBD1 (5 bases). In germline, CDR1 is KGHSH, CDR2 LQKENI. V lost 0 bases to trimming and J lost 7 bases, with 12 bases between them. CDR3 length equals 15 residues. CDR3 DNA: TGTGCCAGCTCACCACCAGAGGGGATGGGTGAAAAACTGTTTTTT. This translates into CASSPPEGMGEKLFF. Combining the CDR3 with reference TRBV18 and TRBJ1-4 gives the whole variable domain NAGVMQNPRHLVRRRGQEARLRCSPMKGHSHVYWYRQLPEEGLKFMVYLQKENIIDESGMPKERFSAEFPKEGPSILRIQQVVRGDSAAYFCASSPPEGMGEKLFFGSGTQLSVL.

The chain carries TRBV29-1 and TRBJ2-3, with 12 bases lining up with TRBD2. The CDR3 loop spans 11 amino acids. Germline trimming cut 2 bases from V and 14 bases from J; bases unmatched to any gene: 2. In germline, CDR1 is SQVTM, CDR2 ANQGSEA. The CDR3 DNA reads as TGCAGCGTTGAACTAGCGGGAGGGCCGTATTTT. This translates into CSVELAGGPYF.

The chain recombines TRBV27 with TRBJ2-4; the D is unclear. CDR1 and CDR2 (germline): MNHEY, SMNVEV (reference sequence). Trimming shortened V by 1 base and J by 5 bases, and 12 bases separated the two germline ends. The CDR3 loop spans 15 amino acids. The CDR3 nucleotides are TGTGCCAGCAGTTTATTCCCACCGTCGGAAAACATTCAGTACTTC. Protein: CASSLFPPSENIQYF.

The chain carries TRBV6-1 and TRBJ2-7; D is ambiguous. The CDR3 extends over 15 amino acids. Per germline, CDR1 MNHNS and CDR2 SASEGT. V was pared by 7 bases and J by 3 bases, with 19 bases between. Written as DNA, the CDR3 is TGTGCCAGCATCGGGCAGACGGTCGGCATCTACGAGCAGTACTTC. Its translation is CASIGQTVGIYEQYF.

This clone showed up just a few times. This chain joins TRBV10-1 and TRBJ2-7; D call uncertain. Germline loops: CDR1 WNHNN, CDR2 SYGVQD (reference sequence). Trimming took 1 base from V and 0 from J, leaving 7 bases between them. The CDR3 has 14 amino acids. The CDR3 region has the DNA TGCGCCAGCAGTGAGTTCTCAGCCTCCTACGAGCAGTACTTC. It yields the protein CASSEFSASYEQYF.

The V call is TRBV7-8, the J call TRBJ2-7; D is possibly TRBD1 (8 bases). CDR1 and CDR2 from the germline V gene are SGHVS and FQNEAQ. The V end lost 0 bases, the J end lost 3 bases, and 18 bases lay between the germline ends. The CDR3 covers 17 residues. This CDR3 reads CASSLAISGGTGYEQYF. CDR3 nucleotide sequence: TGTGCCAGCAGCTTAGCCATTTCCGGGGGGACAGGCTACGAGCAGTACTTC. Combining the CDR3 with reference TRBV7-8 and TRBJ2-7 gives the whole variable domain GAGVSQSPRYKVAKRGQDVALRCDPISGHVSLFWYQQALGQGPEFLTYFQNEAQLDKSGLPSDRFFAERPEGSVSTLKIQRTQQEDSAVYLCASSLAISGGTGYEQYFGPGTRLTVT.

This clone is a singleton in its sample. The genes are TRBV27 and TRBJ2-7, with 12 positions matching TRBD1. Germline CDR1 reads MNHEY; CDR2 reads SMNVEV (reference sequence). This CDR3 comprises 15 residues. The trim removed 3 bases at V and 5 bases at J, leaving 5 bases unmatched. CDR3 loop: CASSFVGTGGHEQYF. The CDR3 coding sequence is TGTGCCAGCAGTTTTGTTGGGACAGGGGGCCACGAGCAGTACTTC.

In nucleotides, the CDR3 is TGTGCCAGCAGTTACGCGACTAGCGTCTACAATGAGCAGTTCTTC. Translation gives CASSYATSVYNEQFF. The V and J genes are TRBV6-5 and TRBJ2-1, with TRBD2 identical over 8 bases. Per the germline V gene, CDR1 is MNHEY and CDR2 is SVGAGI. The CDR3 has 15 amino acids. Unmatched junction bases numbered 3, after V lost 2 bases and J lost 3 bases.

The chain uses TRBV29-1 and TRBJ1-1; a weak D match, TRBD1 (6 bases). CDR3 length: 14 amino acids. From germline, CDR1 is SQVTM and CDR2 ANQGSEA. Trimming removed 2 bases from V and 4 bases from J, with 14 bases in between. The CDR3 DNA reads TGCAGCGTTGAATCACAGGGATATAGCACTGAAGCTTTCTTT. Protein product: CSVESQGYSTEAFF. The entire variable domain, with the rest obtained from reference TRBV29-1 and TRBJ1-1, is as follows: SAVISQKPSRDICQRGTSLTIQCQVDSQVTMMFWYRQQPGQSLTLIATANQGSEATYESGFVIDKFPISRPNLTFSTLTVSNMSPEDSSIYLCSVESQGYSTEAFFGQGTRLTVV.

The gene calls are TRBV30 and TRBJ1-2; D uncertain. Per the germline V gene, CDR1 is GTSNPN and CDR2 is SVGIG (reference sequence). The CDR3 has 13 residues. V lost 5 bases to trimming and J lost 6 bases, with 16 bases between them. This CDR3 reads CAWRWREPHGYTF. As DNA, the CDR3 is TGTGCCTGGCGGTGGAGGGAACCCCATGGCTACACCTTC.

The V gene is TRBV6-5, the J gene TRBJ2-5, with TRBD2 matching over 8 bases. The CDR3 is 15 amino acids. V was pared by 4 bases and J by 2 bases, with 6 bases of the junction left unmatched. CDR1 and CDR2 (germline): MNHEY, SVGAGI. The CDR3 DNA sequence: TGTGCCAGCAGTTCCGCGGGGGGCCCTCAAGAGACCCAGTACTTC. Protein: CASSSAGGPQETQYF.

CDR3 DNA sequence: TGTGCCAGCAGTGGCCACAGCCCCTATGGCTACACCTTC. Protein product: CASSGHSPYGYTF. J is TRBJ1-2 and V is TRBV25-1, with D unresolved. The CDR3 covers 13 residues. Trimming pared 4 bases from V and 4 bases from J, leaving 10 bases between. Germline lookup yields CDR1 MGHDK and CDR2 SYGVNS.

The rearrangement links TRBV19 to TRBJ1-2, with 7 bases lining up with TRBD1. The germline V gene encodes CDR1 LNHDA and CDR2 SQIVND (reference sequence). The junction had 11 bases not matched to a gene; V was cut back by 3 bases and J by 7 bases. This CDR3 is built from 15 residues. The CDR3 region is CASSIYATGLGGYTF. In nucleotides, the CDR3 is TGTGCCAGTAGTATTTACGCGACAGGGCTGGGTGGCTACACCTTC.

This chain connects TRBV10-3 to TRBJ2-7; no definite D call. The CDR3 runs 13 residues. Trimming left V 4 bases short and J 0 bases short, with 7 bases between. Per germline, CDR1 ENHRY and CDR2 SYGVKD. The chain's CDR3 is CAISVSASYEQYF. The CDR3, as DNA: TGTGCCATCAGTGTGTCTGCCTCCTACGAGCAGTACTTC.

This clone has a single count. The chain has TRBV5-1 and TRBJ1-1; possibly TRBD1 for D (5 bases). V was cut by 0 bases and J by 1 base, with 16 bases left in between. The CDR3 loop spans 17 amino acids. Germline assignment: CDR1 SGHRS and CDR2 YFSETQ. CDR3 protein: CASSLASGGNWNTEAFF. The CDR3 DNA follows: TGCGCCAGCAGCTTGGCCTCCGGGGGTAACTGGAACACTGAAGCTTTCTTT.

The rearrangement joins TRBV7-9 to TRBJ2-7; D gene unclear. The ends were cut back, 4 bases at V and 3 bases at J, with 13 bases in the middle. Germline V CDR1 and CDR2: SEHNR, FQNEAQ (reference sequence). This CDR3 contains 14 residues. The CDR3 DNA sequence: TGTGCCAGCAGCTCTGCACACAGAGGCTACGAGCAGTACTTC. As protein: CASSSAHRGYEQYF.

The J gene is TRBJ2-7, the V gene TRBV7-9; D gene ambiguous. The CDR3 sequence is 14 residues long. Trimming shortened V by 4 bases and J by 2 bases, and 12 bases separated the two germline ends. Germline CDR1 reads SEHNR; CDR2 reads FQNEAQ (reference sequence). CDR3 in amino acids: CASSSAPNPYEQYF. The CDR3 bases are TGTGCCAGCAGCTCAGCACCAAACCCCTACGAGCAGTACTTC.